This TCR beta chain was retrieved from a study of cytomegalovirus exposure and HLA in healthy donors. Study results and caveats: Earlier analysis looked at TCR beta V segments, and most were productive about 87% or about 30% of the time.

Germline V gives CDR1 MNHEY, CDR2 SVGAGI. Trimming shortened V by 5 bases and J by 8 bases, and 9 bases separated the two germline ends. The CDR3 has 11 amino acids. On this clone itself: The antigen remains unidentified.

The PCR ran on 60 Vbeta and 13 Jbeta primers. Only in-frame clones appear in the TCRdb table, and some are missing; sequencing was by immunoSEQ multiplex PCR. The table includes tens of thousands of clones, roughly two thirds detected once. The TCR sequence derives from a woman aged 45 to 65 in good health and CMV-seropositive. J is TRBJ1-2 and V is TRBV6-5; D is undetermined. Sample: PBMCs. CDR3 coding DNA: TGTGCCAGCAGTGGAGGATACGGCTACACCTTC. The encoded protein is CASSGGYGYTF.